Each of the 2 T cell receptor beta chains below was sequenced from the same sample in a study of blood T cell repertoires in COVID-19 (dated by TCRdb to 2020 to 2022). The library came from the immunoSEQ multiplex PCR assay. TCRdb obtained this table from immuneACCESS and retained in-frame rearrangements with V and J assigned. These tables miss some clones; where compared with another copy, unresolved V genes account for less than half of the shortfall, and the remainder is unexplained. The sample records about 250,000 clones, 83% of which are singletons. Over 4.5% of the sample goes to the ten largest clones. Specimen: peripheral blood. The receptors come from a human donor in a cohort sampled during active COVID-19.

The chain has TRBV28 and TRBJ1-2, with TRBD1 identical over 9 bases. The CDR3 spans 14 residues. Looked up from germline, CDR1 is MDHEN and CDR2 is SYDVKM. The V and J ends lost 5 bases and 7 bases, in that order; junction bases with no gene match: 8. The CDR3 protein is CASSRNRGRGGYTF. The CDR3 nucleotides read TGTGCCAGCAGTCGAAACAGGGGGCGCGGTGGCTACACCTTC.

The rearrangement links TRBV5-1 to TRBJ2-7, with D unclear. From germline, CDR1 is SGHRS and CDR2 YFSETQ. V gave up 2 bases and J gave up 4 bases, with 10 bases separating them. This CDR3 comprises 13 residues. This CDR3 reads CASSFQGAYEQYF. The CDR3 DNA reads TGCGCCAGCAGCTTCCAAGGAGCGTACGAGCAGTACTTC.